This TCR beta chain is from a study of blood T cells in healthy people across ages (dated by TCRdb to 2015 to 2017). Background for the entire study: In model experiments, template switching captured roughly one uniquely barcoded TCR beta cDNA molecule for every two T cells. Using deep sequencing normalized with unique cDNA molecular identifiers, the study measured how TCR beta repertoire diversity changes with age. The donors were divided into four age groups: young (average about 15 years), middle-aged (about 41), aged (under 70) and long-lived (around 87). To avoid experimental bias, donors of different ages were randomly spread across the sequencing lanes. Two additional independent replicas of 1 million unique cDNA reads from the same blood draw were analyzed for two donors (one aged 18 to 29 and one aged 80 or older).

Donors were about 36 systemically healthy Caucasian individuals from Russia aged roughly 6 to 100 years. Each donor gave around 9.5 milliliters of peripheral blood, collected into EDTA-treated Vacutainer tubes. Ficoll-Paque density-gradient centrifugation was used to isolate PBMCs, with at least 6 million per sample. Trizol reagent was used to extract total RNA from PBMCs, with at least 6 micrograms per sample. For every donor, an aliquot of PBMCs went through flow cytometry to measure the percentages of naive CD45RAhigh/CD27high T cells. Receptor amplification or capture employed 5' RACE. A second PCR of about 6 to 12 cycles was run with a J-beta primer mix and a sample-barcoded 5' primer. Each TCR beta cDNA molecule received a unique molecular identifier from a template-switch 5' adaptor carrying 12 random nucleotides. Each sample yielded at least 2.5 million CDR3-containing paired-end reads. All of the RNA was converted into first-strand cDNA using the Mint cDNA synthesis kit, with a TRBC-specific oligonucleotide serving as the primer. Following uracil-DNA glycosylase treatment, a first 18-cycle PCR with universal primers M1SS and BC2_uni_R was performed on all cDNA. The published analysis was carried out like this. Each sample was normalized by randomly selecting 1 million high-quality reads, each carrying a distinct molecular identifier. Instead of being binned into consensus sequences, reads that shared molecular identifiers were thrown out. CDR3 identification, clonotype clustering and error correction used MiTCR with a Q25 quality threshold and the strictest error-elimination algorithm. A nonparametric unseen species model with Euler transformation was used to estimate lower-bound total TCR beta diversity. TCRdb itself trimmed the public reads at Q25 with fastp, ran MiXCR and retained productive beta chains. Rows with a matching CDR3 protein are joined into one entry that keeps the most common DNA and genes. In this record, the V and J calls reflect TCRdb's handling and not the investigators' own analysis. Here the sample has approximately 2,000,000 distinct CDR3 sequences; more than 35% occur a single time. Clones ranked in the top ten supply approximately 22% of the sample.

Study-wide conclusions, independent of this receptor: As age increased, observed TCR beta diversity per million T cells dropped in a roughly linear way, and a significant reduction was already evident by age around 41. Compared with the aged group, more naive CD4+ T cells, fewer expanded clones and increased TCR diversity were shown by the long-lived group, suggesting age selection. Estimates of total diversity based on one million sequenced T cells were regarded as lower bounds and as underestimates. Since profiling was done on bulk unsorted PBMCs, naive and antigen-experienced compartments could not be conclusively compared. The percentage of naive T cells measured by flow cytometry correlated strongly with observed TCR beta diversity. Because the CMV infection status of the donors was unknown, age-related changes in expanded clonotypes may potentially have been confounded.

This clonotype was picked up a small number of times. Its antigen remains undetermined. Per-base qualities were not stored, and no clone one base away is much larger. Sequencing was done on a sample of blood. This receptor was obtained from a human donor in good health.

The nucleotide sequence reads TGTGCCAGCAGTGAGTTGAGGACAGATACGCAGTATTTT. Its product reads: CASSELRTDTQYF. This receptor chain uses TRBV6-4 and TRBJ2-3, with no reliable assignment of the D segment. At the junction V is shortened by 3 bases and J by 3 bases, with 7 bases in between. Based on the germline V gene, the CDR1 and CDR2 sequences are MRHNA and SNTAGT. From cysteine to phenylalanine, the CDR3 is 13 amino acids long. Only the CDR3 portion is preserved as DNA: 39 bases, with reading frame beginning at the first base.